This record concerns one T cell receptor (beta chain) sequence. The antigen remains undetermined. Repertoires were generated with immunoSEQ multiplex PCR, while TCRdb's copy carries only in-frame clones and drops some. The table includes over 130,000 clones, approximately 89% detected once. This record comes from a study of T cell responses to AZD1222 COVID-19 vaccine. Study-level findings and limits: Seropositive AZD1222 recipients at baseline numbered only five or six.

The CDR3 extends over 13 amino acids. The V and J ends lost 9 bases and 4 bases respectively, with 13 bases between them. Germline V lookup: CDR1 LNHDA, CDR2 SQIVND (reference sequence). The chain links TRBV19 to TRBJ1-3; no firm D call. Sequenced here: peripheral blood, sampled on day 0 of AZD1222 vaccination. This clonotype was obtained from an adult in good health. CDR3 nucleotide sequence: TGTGCCAGCCGATCGACTGTCGGAAACACCATATATTTT. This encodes CASRSTVGNTIYF.